This T cell receptor (beta chain) was retrieved from a study of graft-versus-host responses after intestinal transplantation. As for this clone: Its matching antigen is unknown.

The table came from immunoSEQ multiplex PCR; TCRdb's copy has only in-frame clones and leaves some out. The sample holds some 62,000 clones, roughly 90% seen once. The sequencing here drew on unstimulated CD8+ T cells sorted from spleen or lymph node cells, taken before transplant. This receptor was identified in a human donor who was the organ donor for an intestinal transplant.

The CDR3: CASSLSNSYNEQFF. CDR3 DNA: TGTGCCAGCAGTTTATCAAACAGCTACAATGAGCAGTTCTTC. The gene calls are TRBV27 and TRBJ2-1, with D unresolved. CDR1 MNHEY and CDR2 SMNVEV come from the germline V gene (reference sequence). The V gene lost 0 bases and the J gene lost 3 bases, with 6 bases spanning the gap. There are 14 residues in the CDR3.